In this sample, the clone carrying this T cell receptor (beta chain) turned up a few times. The antigen is not known. These data come from a study of T-cell reconstitution after alpha-beta-depleted transplantation in children. Findings and limits, study-wide: In patients about two months after transplant, alpha-beta T cells reportedly arose from several hundred expanded graft clones. From newly produced T cells came most of the T-cell counts and diversity one year after transplant.

Unique molecular identifiers were incorporated when the TCRbeta library was constructed. A single record per CDR3 protein comes from TCRdb applying MiXCR to the PCR reads. The data show 700,000 to 850,000 distinct CDR3 sequences, under 20% seen once. The input for sequencing was PBMCs, mostly from graft donor cells, taken 360 days after TCRalphabeta/CD19-depleted stem cell transplant. The clonotype comes from a male patient younger than 18 who had a stem cell transplant for acute lymphoblastic leukemia, so the T cells may come from the graft donor.

Here the CDR3 reads CASCRGTETQYF. DNA of the CDR3: TGTGCCAGCTGCCGGGGTACAGAGACCCAGTACTTC. The rearrangement joins TRBV6-6 to TRBJ2-5; D may be TRBD2 (5 bases). Germline values: CDR1 MNHNY, CDR2 SVGAGI (reference sequence). This CDR3 region has 12 residues. The V and J ends lost 8 bases and 4 bases respectively, with 11 bases between them.